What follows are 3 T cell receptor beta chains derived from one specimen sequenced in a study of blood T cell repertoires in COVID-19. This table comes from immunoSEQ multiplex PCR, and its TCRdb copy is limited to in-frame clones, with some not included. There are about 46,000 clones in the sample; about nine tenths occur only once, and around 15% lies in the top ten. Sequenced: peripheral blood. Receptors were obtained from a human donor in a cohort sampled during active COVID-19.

CDR3 sequence reads: CASRSGGKDTQYF. In DNA, the CDR3 is TGCGCCAGCAGAAGTGGCGGGAAGGATACGCAGTATTTT. V and J are TRBV10-2 and TRBJ2-3, with TRBD2 as a possible D gene (6 bases). This CDR3 region has 13 residues. The germline gives CDR1 WSHSY, CDR2 SAAADI. V was trimmed by 6 bases and J by 6 bases, leaving 13 bases between them.

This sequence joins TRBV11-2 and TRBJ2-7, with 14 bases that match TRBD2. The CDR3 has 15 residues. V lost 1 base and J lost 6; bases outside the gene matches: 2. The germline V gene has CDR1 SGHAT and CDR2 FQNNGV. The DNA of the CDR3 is TGTGCCAGCAGCTTAGTAGGACTAGCGGGAGGCGAGCAGTACTTC. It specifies CASSLVGLAGGEQYF.

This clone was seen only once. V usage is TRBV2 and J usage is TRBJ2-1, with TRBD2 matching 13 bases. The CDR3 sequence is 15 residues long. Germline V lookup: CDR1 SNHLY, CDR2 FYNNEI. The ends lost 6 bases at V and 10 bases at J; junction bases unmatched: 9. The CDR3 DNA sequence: TGTGCCAGCAGAGGAGGGACTAGCGGGGAGGCAGAGCAGTTCTTC. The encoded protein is CASRGGTSGEAEQFF.